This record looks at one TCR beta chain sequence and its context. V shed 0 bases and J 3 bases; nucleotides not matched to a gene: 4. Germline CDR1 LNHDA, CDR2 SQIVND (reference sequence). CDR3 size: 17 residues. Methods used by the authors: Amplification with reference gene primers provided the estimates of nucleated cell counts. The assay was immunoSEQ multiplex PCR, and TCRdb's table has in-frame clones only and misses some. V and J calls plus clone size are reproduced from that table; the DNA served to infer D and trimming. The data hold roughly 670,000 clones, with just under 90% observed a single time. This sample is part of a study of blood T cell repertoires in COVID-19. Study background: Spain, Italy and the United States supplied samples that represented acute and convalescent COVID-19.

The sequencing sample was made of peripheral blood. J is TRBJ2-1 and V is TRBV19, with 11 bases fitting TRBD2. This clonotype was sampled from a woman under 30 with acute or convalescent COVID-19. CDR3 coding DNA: TGTGCCAGTAGTATAGATCGTCTAGCGGGGGGCTACAATGAGCAGTTCTTC. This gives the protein CASSIDRLAGGYNEQFF.